This TCR beta chain was observed in a study of PD-L1 blockade in urothelial cancer. Described time point: peripheral blood 6 weeks after treatment start. Sequencing was performed with immunoSEQ multiplex PCR; in TCRdb, only in-frame clones are kept and a portion is missing. Among about 130,000 clones listed, roughly 83% were seen once. This CDR3 is 15 amino acids long. Germline CDR1 reads SGHTA; CDR2 reads FQGNSA. The ends lost 5 bases at V and 6 bases at J; junction bases unmatched: 12. The sample in question was PBMCs, obtained around atezolizumab (anti-PD-L1) treatment. The chain carries TRBV7-2 and TRBJ2-7, with 8 bases fitting TRBD1. This TCR derives from a man aged 45-60 years with urothelial cancer. The CDR3 DNA sequence: TGTGCCAGCAGCACTACCGGGACAGGAGGGTTCGAGCAGTACTTC. Its protein is CASSTTGTGGFEQYF.